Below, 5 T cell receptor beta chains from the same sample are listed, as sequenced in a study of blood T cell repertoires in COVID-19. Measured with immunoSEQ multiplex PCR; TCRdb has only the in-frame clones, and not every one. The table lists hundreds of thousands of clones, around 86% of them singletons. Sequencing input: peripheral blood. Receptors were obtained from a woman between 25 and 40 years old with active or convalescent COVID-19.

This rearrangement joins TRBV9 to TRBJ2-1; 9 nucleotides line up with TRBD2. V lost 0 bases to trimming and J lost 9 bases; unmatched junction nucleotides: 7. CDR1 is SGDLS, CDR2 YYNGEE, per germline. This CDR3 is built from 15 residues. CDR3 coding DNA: TGTGCCAGCAGCGTAGAAGGTAGCGGGAGTAGTGAGCAGTTCTTC. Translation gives CASSVEGSGSSEQFF.

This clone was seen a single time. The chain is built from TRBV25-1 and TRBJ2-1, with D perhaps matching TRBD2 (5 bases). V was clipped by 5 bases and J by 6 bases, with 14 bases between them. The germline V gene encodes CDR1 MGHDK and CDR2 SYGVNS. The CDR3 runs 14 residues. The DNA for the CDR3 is TGTGCCAGCAGTCCCTCCGCCGGGGTCAATGAGCAGTTCTTC. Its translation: CASSPSAGVNEQFF.

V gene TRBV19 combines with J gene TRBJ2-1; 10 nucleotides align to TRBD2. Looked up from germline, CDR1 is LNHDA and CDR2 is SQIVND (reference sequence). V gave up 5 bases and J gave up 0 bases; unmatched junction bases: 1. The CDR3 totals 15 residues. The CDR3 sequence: CASSASGSSYNEQFF. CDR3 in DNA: TGTGCCAGTAGTGCTAGCGGGAGCTCCTACAATGAGCAGTTCTTC. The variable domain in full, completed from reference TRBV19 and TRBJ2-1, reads DGGITQSPKYLFRKEGQNVTLSCEQNLNHDAMYWYRQDPGQGLRLIYYSQIVNDFQKGDIAEGYSVSREKKESFPLTVTSAQKNPTAFYLCASSASGSSYNEQFFGPGTRLTVL.

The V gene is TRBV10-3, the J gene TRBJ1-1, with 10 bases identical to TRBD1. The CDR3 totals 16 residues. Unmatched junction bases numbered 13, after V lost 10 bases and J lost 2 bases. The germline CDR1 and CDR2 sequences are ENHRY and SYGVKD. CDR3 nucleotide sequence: TGTGCCACTAACGACAGGGGGCATGGCGGAAACACTGAAGCTTTCTTT. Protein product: CATNDRGHGGNTEAFF.

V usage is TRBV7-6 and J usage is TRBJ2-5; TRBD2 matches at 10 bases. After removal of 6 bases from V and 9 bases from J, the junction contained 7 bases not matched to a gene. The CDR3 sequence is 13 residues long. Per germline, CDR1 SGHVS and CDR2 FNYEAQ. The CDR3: CASRSTSGVAQYF. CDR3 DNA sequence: TGTGCCAGCAGATCAACTAGCGGGGTGGCCCAGTACTTC.